This T cell receptor beta chain was captured by sequencing in a study of monozygotic twins with cystic fibrosis. Overall study: Libraries were built from roughly 3 micrograms of fragmented DNA using approximately 16 PCR cycles. Study-wide results and limits: V usage most resembled the co-twin in 13 of 16 pairs. Monozygotic CF twin pairs shared significantly more nucleotide-identical clonotypes than unrelated CF individuals did.

In the case of this clone: Its specificity is unknown.

Sequencing was performed with immunoSEQ multiplex PCR; in TCRdb, only in-frame clones are kept and a portion is missing. The sample has about 25,000 clones, 90% seen once. The CDR3 is 12 amino acids. CDR1 is SQVTM and CDR2 is ANQGSEA in the germline V gene. V was clipped by 7 bases and J by 0 bases, with 10 bases between them. The chain carries TRBV29-1 and TRBJ2-7; no clear D gene. Sequencing was performed on blood. The receptor was derived from a girl between 2 and 10 years old with cystic fibrosis. The CDR3 nucleotides are TGCAGCGGAGCAGATTCCTCCTACGAGCAGTACTTC. Encoded protein: CSGADSSYEQYF.